This is a list of T cell receptor beta chains from one sample in a study of cytomegalovirus exposure and HLA in healthy donors. Some clones are missing from TCRdb's copy, which holds only in-frame ones; the method was immunoSEQ multiplex PCR. The table lists 150,000 to 170,000 clones, over 60% of them singletons. Specimen: PBMCs. The receptors stem from a woman aged 40 to 50 in good health and CMV-seronegative. Each CDR3 is given without its conserved first and last residue.

TRBV27,ASSFDRRNMNTEAF
TRBV2,ASSMGTSQETQY
TRBV30,AWSVGAIDTQY
TRBV7-2,ASSSYGTSGYEQY
TRBV7-9,ASSLDRGIHQPQH
TRBV2,ASSGTSGRNTQY
TRBV19,ASSIVGLAGGIYNEQF
TRBV6-1,ASSEGATDYNEQF
TRBV7-2,ASSLMRNTEAF
TRBV7-9,ASSLGTGEVETQY
TRBV7-6,ASSVGGGAGANVLT
TRBV6-5,ASRTSGTDTQY
TRBV10-1,ASSESLTDTQY
TRBV9,ASSVGGTYEQY
TRBV2,ASSEIRVLEQY
TRBV27,ASSLLAPGGAYEQY
TRBV11-2,ASSLSGRVGGYT
TRBV30,AWSVSGAGTQY
TRBV28,ASSALAIQETQY
TRBV28,ASRDRGKNTEAF
TRBV6-6,AGRETGVYTEAF
TRBV12-5,ASGLVPWTGGNYGYT
TRBV19,ASSVRSEQF
TRBV6-1,ASRWTGGGYT
TRBV6-5,ASSQDRTSYEQY
TRBV9,ASSVVGGADTQY
TRBV28,ASSLTVSGRDSGYT
TRBV19,ASSTSSGTPYPFIEQF
TRBV2,ASSETGGNGGELF
TRBV5-1,ASSPREPLTDTQY
TRBV11-3,ASRGPRGITDTQY
TRBV19,ASSIGARGDQPQH
TRBV7-2,ASSLGRVVWI
TRBV11-3,ASSLSGTGGYEQY
TRBV7-6,ASSFHRERGTDTQY
TRBV7-9,ASSLPSQNTEAF
TRBV10-3,AISAGNTQETQY
TRBV6-1,ASSLIRGSGELF
TRBV10-3,AIRQDRANTEAF
TRBV5-1,ASSFQGAASGANVLT
TRBV11-2,ASSLDWAVEAF
TRBV6-5,ASSYDQGRYGYT
TRBV4-2,ASSQADSSYEQY
TRBV4-2,ASSRVPGQGYSGANVLT
TRBV5-1,ASSLSLLASGNTIY
TRBV6-5,ASSYSQGAAGEQY
TRBV7-8,ASSLGTNSPLH
TRBV6-1,ASSSSGLVSPLH
TRBV5-1,ASSLVPGGEQY
TRBV6-1,ASSSTGGDTEAF
TRBV27,ASSVAGESYEQY
TRBV9,ASSVGSGSYNEQF
TRBV2,ASSDGGEPQH